The T cell receptor (beta chain) under discussion was sequenced for a study of glioma-infiltrating T cells. Across the whole study: Low-grade gliomas were grade II; glioblastomas were grade IV at initial diagnosis. Findings and caveats of the study: Above-expected tissue-blood divergence occurred in all gliomas, most in low-grade ones. Signature shared blood CDR3 motifs were enriched in low-divergence and depleted in high-divergence patients.

TCR alpha and beta CDR3 regions were amplified from RNA using iRepertoire nested multiplex PCR. Tissue mRNA or PBMC total RNA, roughly 100-400 ng, went into one-step reverse transcription and amplification. TCRdb ran MiXCR on the multiplex PCR reads and lists one entry per CDR3 protein. The table records 300,000 to 450,000 distinct CDR3 sequences, 41% of them present only once. A remark on this clonotype: No antigen is known for it. One junction end disagrees with the germline gene, perhaps due to a read error.

CDR1 and CDR2 from the germline V gene are LGHNA and YNFKEQ. The CDR3 runs to 15 residues. Material for sequencing was glioma tissue, nonneoplastic brain tissue, or PBMCs (not recorded which). The chain combines TRBV4-2 with TRBJ2-2, with a tentative D call TRBD2 (5 bases). This clonotype was obtained from a human donor with low-grade glioma or glioblastoma, undergoing nonglioma brain surgery, or in good health (not recorded which). The CDR3 here is CDSSHPGSHTGELFF. CDR3 DNA sequence: TGTGACAGCAGCCATCCGGGATCCCACACCGGGGAGCTGTTTTTT.